The 20 T cell receptor beta chains given below trace back to one sample, sequenced in a study of blood T cell repertoires in COVID-19. Profiled with immunoSEQ multiplex PCR; TCRdb holds only in-frame clones, not every one. The table includes some 150,000 clones, around 82% detected once. The sample was peripheral blood. These receptors were obtained from a woman in her sixties or seventies with acute or convalescent COVID-19.

The chain employs TRBV7-2 and TRBJ2-7; D is possibly TRBD1 (5 bases). V was pared by 1 base and J by 3 bases, with 10 bases between. CDR1 and CDR2 from the germline V gene are SGHTA and FQGNSA. CDR3 size: 14 residues. The CDR3 coding sequence is TGTGCCAGCAGCTTAGACAGGTTTAGCTACGAGCAGTACTTC. Encoded protein: CASSLDRFSYEQYF.

CDR3 region: CASSLDFTGTGAQYF. The CDR3 nucleotides are TGCGCCAGCAGCCTAGATTTCACCGGGACAGGGGCGCAGTATTTT. The chain combines TRBV5-1 with TRBJ2-3, with 10 bases that match TRBD1. V was clipped by 4 bases and J by 10 bases; unmatched bases: 12. The CDR3 spans 15 residues. Per germline, CDR1 SGHRS and CDR2 YFSETQ.

CDR3 in amino acids: CATMTGTNQPQHF. For the CDR3, the DNA is TGTGCCACCATGACAGGGACCAATCAGCCCCAGCATTTT. V usage is TRBV27 and J usage is TRBJ1-5, with 7 bases aligning to TRBD1. CDR3 length: 13 residues. Germline CDR1 reads MNHEY; CDR2 reads SMNVEV (reference sequence). The V gene end was trimmed by 10 bases and the J gene end by 3 bases; junction bases not matched to a gene: 6.

This chain links TRBV18 with TRBJ2-1, with D unresolved. V gave up 2 bases and J gave up 5 bases, with 10 bases separating them. The CDR3 is 14 residues long. Germline CDR1 and CDR2: KGHSH and LQKENI. The CDR3 DNA is TGTGCCAGCTCACCAAAACAGAGCCACAATGAGCAGTTCTTC. Encoded protein: CASSPKQSHNEQFF.

Worth noting for this clone: In the same sample, other DNA sequences code for this CDR3. The genes are TRBV18 and TRBJ1-5; weak D call: TRBD1 (5 bases). The CDR3 has 14 amino acids. V shed 1 base and J shed 5 bases, with 9 bases lying between them. Germline CDR1 KGHSH, CDR2 LQKENI. The CDR3: CASSPQGKDQPQHF. For the CDR3, the DNA is TGTGCCAGCTCACCACAGGGGAAGGATCAGCCCCAGCATTTT.

This chain uses TRBV30 with TRBJ2-7; 7 nucleotides line up with TRBD2. Looked up from germline, CDR1 is GTSNPN and CDR2 is SVGIG (reference sequence). The CDR3 is 14 amino acids. After removal of 2 bases from V and 3 bases from J, the junction contained 7 bases not matched to a gene. The CDR3 protein is CAWSNGLVGYEQYF. In DNA, the CDR3 is TGTGCCTGGAGTAACGGACTAGTGGGCTACGAGCAGTACTTC. Full variable domain (outside the CDR3, taken from reference TRBV30 and TRBJ2-7): SQTIHQWPATLVQPVGSPLSLECTVEGTSNPNLYWYRQAAGRGLQLLFYSVGIGQISSEVPQNLSASRPQDRQFILSSKKLLLSDSGFYLCAWSNGLVGYEQYFGPGTRLTVT.

V gene TRBV28 combines with J gene TRBJ2-7; 10 bases are a match to TRBD1. The V gene's germline CDR1 is MDHEN and CDR2 SYDVKM. V was pared by 5 bases and J by 2 bases, with 6 bases of the junction left unmatched. There are 15 residues in the CDR3. DNA of the CDR3: TGTGCCAGCAGTAAAGCGACAGGGGGCCCCTACGAGCAGTACTTC. Its protein is CASSKATGGPYEQYF.

The V gene is TRBV11-3, the J gene TRBJ2-2; perhaps TRBD2 as D (6 bases). From germline, CDR1 is SGHNT and CDR2 YENEEA. Trimming shortened V by 3 bases and J by 0 bases, and 14 bases separated the two germline ends. The CDR3 sequence is 17 residues long. The CDR3 DNA is TGTGCCAGCAGCTTTCGTGGGACTGGGTCGAACACCGGGGAGCTGTTTTTT. Its protein product is CASSFRGTGSNTGELFF.

This chain joins TRBV3-1 (or the pseudogene TRBV3-2) and TRBJ1-4, with D maybe TRBD1 (5 bases). CDR1 and CDR2 from the germline V gene are LGHDT and YNNKEL (reference sequence). V dropped 5 bases and J dropped 10 bases, with 20 bases sitting between them. CDR3 length: 15 amino acids. This CDR3 is CASSSVAGEGGKLFF. The CDR3 bases are TGTGCCAGCAGCTCAGTTGCGGGGGAAGGAGGAAAACTGTTTTTT.

J is TRBJ1-6 and V is TRBV27, with 7 bases lining up with TRBD1. The CDR3 spans 16 residues. CDR1 MNHEY and CDR2 SMNVEV come from the germline V gene (reference sequence). V lost 0 bases to trimming and J lost 7 bases; unmatched junction nucleotides: 6. CDR3 loop: CASSLSGDRVNSPLHF. The CDR3 DNA follows: TGTGCCAGCAGTTTATCAGGGGACAGAGTGAATTCACCCCTCCACTTT.

The V and J genes are TRBV7-9 and TRBJ1-2, with 7 bases aligning to TRBD1. Looked up from germline, CDR1 is SEHNR and CDR2 is FQNEAQ (reference sequence). Trimming took 2 bases from V and 3 from J; bases not matched to a gene: 12. CDR3 size: 17 residues. CDR3 coding DNA: TGTGCCAGCAGCTTATCCCCCGGACAGGAAACTCACTATGGCTACACCTTC. This translates into CASSLSPGQETHYGYTF.

The V call is TRBV24-1, the J call TRBJ2-1; the match to TRBD2 covers 8 bases. This CDR3 has 15 amino acids. Looked up from germline, CDR1 is KGHDR and CDR2 is SFDVKD. V was clipped by 6 bases and J by 5 bases; unmatched bases: 8. The CDR3 loop reads CATSLPGGFDNEQFF. In DNA form, the CDR3 reads TGTGCCACCAGTCTTCCGGGGGGGTTTGACAATGAGCAGTTCTTC.

The chain uses TRBV5-1 and TRBJ2-3; 7 bases are a match to TRBD2. The CDR3 is 15 amino acids. V shed 2 bases, J shed 3 bases, and the junction held 6 bases outside the gene matches. CDR1 and CDR2 from the germline V gene are SGHRS and YFSETQ. The CDR3 is CASSLLATGTDTQYF. DNA of the CDR3: TGCGCCAGCAGCTTACTAGCGACTGGGACAGATACGCAGTATTTT.

V gene TRBV24-1 combines with J gene TRBJ2-5, with D tentatively TRBD1 (6 bases). V lost 3 bases, J lost 2 bases, and 12 bases lay in between. The CDR3 is 15 residues long. Germline values: CDR1 KGHDR, CDR2 SFDVKD. CDR3 loop: CATSDPSTGQETQYF. CDR3 nucleotides: TGTGCCACCAGTGATCCCTCGACAGGTCAAGAGACCCAGTACTTC.

The chain couples TRBV2 to TRBJ1-1; 8 positions match TRBD1. The J segment lost 0 bases and the V segment lost 4 bases, leaving 1 base of the junction unmatched. CDR1 and CDR2 (germline): SNHLY, FYNNEI. This CDR3 spans 14 amino acids. The CDR3 region is CASSVGQVNTEAFF. CDR3 sequence (DNA): TGTGCCAGCAGTGTGGGACAGGTGAACACTGAAGCTTTCTTT. Drawing the rest from reference TRBV2 and TRBJ1-1, the complete variable domain is EPEVTQTPSHQVTQMGQEVILRCVPISNHLYFYWYRQILGQKVEFLVSFYNNEISEKSEIFDDQFSVERPDGSNFTLKIRSTKLEDSAMYFCASSVGQVNTEAFFGQGTRLTVV.

The chain employs TRBV7-3 and TRBJ1-1; no reliable D call. The CDR3 runs 13 residues. Trimming left V 2 bases short and J 2 bases short, with 6 bases between. CDR1 is SGHTA and CDR2 is FQGTGA in the germline V gene. The CDR3 bases are TGTGCCAGCAGCTTAGCCAGAAACACTGAAGCTTTCTTT. Translating gives CASSLARNTEAFF.

The chain carries TRBV7-9 and TRBJ2-5; 15 bases match TRBD2. The germline V gene encodes CDR1 SEHNR and CDR2 FQNEAQ (reference sequence). The V gene end was trimmed by 5 bases and the J gene end by 5 bases; junction bases not matched to a gene: 12. This CDR3 is 18 amino acids long. This CDR3 reads CASSPSGTSGRPRETQYF. The CDR3 DNA reads as TGTGCCAGCAGCCCCTCGGGGACTAGCGGGAGGCCGAGGGAGACCCAGTACTTC.

This clone was counted only a few times. The chain employs TRBV4-1 and TRBJ2-3, with D unresolved. Germline CDR1 is MGHRA and CDR2 is YSYEKL. V lost 1 base and J lost 5, with 16 bases in between. CDR3 size: 16 residues. CDR3 in amino acids: CASSQGYLGSGDTQYF. The CDR3 DNA reads TGCGCCAGCAGCCAAGGGTATCTCGGGTCGGGAGATACGCAGTATTTT.

This chain links TRBV11-3 with TRBJ2-2; D ambiguous. CDR1 is SGHNT, CDR2 YENEEA, per germline. The CDR3 is 12 residues long. V lost 4 bases to trimming and J lost 5 bases, with 5 bases between them. CDR3 sequence (DNA): TGTGCCAGCAGCTGGGCTACCGGGGAGCTGTTTTTT. Translation: CASSWATGELFF.

This chain links TRBV4-3 with TRBJ1-3; D perhaps matches TRBD1 (5 bases). The V gene lost 0 bases and the J gene lost 3 bases, with 9 bases spanning the gap. CDR3 length: 15 residues. CDR1 is LGHNA and CDR2 is YSLEER in the germline V gene. As DNA, the CDR3 is TGCGCCAGCAGCCAAGATAGGGGCATTGGAAACACCATATATTTT. Protein product: CASSQDRGIGNTIYF.